This TCR beta chain was identified in a study of spatial heterogeneity in lung cancer. TCRdb reanalysed the 5' RACE reads using MiXCR and keeps one entry per CDR3 protein. Among around 66,000 distinct CDR3 sequences listed, 6.3% were seen once. The CDR3 contains 16 residues. V lost 1 base and J 2 bases, leaving 12 bases between the germline ends. Looked up from germline, CDR1 is SGHTA and CDR2 is FQGNSA. This clonotype was seen many times. Indicated time point: sample taken at primary tumor resection. The chain couples TRBV7-2 to TRBJ1-5; D perhaps matches TRBD1 (5 bases). The sample consisted of PBMCs, taken at surgery. This clonotype originated in a female donor with early-stage non-small cell lung cancer. In DNA form, the CDR3 reads TGTGCCAGCAGCTTAGGGGCAGGGTTCGGCAATCAGCCCCAGCATTTT. It is translated as CASSLGAGFGNQPQHF.